The subject of this entry is one T cell receptor (beta chain). These data originate in a study of blood T cell repertoires in COVID-19. About the research overall: Material from acute and convalescent COVID-19 was sourced from the United States, Italy and Spain.

Per germline, CDR1 DFQATT and CDR2 SNEGSKA (reference sequence). V lost 3 bases and J 5 bases, leaving 11 bases between the germline ends. CDR3 length: 12 residues. Clones were read by immunoSEQ multiplex PCR, and TCRdb kept only the in-frame ones, dropping some. There are hundreds of thousands of clones in the sample; 75% to 90% occur only once, and roughly 2.3% lies in the top ten. The clonotype was recovered from a woman under 30 who had recovered from COVID-19. The chain combines TRBV20-1 with TRBJ2-7; maybe TRBD2 (5 bases). The sequenced sample consisted of PBMCs or T cells enriched from blood (not recorded which). Here the CDR3 DNA reads TGCAGTGCTAGTAGGCCTAGCCACGAGCAGTACTTC. Translation gives CSASRPSHEQYF.